This T cell receptor beta chain was sequenced in a study of T cells in Graves' hyperthyroidism and ophthalmopathy. Study summary: At initial diagnosis, before any treatment had begun, peripheral blood was obtained.

As concerns this clonotype: One end of the junction does not line up with germline, which may come from a read error.

The CDR3 length is 16 residues. Looked up from germline, CDR1 is SEHNR and CDR2 is FQNEAQ (reference sequence). Researchers amplified the TCR beta CDR3 regions from RNA transcripts. Primed by the HTBI set, a first-round RT-PCR was run on the TCR CDR3. One entry per CDR3 protein results from TCRdb running MiXCR on the multiplex PCR reads. The repertoire holds 85,000 to 110,000 distinct CDR3 sequences, with about 50% as singletons. Sequenced material: blood. The sequence came from a man aged 35-49 years with Graves' hyperthyroidism. The rearrangement joins TRBV7-9 to TRBJ1-2, with D unclear. CDR3 sequence reads: CASSQAQVLRLDGYTF. In DNA, the CDR3 is TGCGCCAGCAGCCAAGCCCAGGTCCTACGATTGGATGGCTACACCTTC.